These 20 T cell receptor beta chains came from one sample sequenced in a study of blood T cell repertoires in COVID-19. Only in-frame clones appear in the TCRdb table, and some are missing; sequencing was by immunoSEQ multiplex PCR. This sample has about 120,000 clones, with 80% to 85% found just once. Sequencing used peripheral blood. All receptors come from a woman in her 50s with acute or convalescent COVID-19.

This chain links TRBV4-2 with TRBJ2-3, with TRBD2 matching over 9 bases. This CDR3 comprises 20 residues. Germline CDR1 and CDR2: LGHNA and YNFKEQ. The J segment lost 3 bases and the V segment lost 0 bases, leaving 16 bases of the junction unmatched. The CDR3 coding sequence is TGTGCCAGCAGCCAAGATCGCGGGAGGGCCCCACTCTTTGGTACAGATACGCAGTATTTT. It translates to CASSQDRGRAPLFGTDTQYF.

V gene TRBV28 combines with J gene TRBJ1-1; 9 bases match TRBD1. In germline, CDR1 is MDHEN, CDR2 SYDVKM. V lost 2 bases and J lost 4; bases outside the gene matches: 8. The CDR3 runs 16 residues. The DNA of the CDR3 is TGTGCCAGCAGTTTACCGTCGCTGACAGGGGGCACTGAAGCTTTCTTT. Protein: CASSLPSLTGGTEAFF.

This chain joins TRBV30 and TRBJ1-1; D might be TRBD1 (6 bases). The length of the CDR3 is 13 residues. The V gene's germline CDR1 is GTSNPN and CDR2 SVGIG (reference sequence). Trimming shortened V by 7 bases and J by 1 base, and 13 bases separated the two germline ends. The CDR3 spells CASPGQSNTEAFF. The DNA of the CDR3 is TGTGCCTCGCCTGGACAGTCGAACACTGAAGCTTTCTTT.

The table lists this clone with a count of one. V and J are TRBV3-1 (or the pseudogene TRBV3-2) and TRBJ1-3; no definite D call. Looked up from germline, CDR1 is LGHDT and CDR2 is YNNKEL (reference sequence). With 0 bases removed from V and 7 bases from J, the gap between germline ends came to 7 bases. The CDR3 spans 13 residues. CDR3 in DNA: TGTGCCAGCAGCCAAGACCCCTCGAACACCATATATTTT. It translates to CASSQDPSNTIYF.

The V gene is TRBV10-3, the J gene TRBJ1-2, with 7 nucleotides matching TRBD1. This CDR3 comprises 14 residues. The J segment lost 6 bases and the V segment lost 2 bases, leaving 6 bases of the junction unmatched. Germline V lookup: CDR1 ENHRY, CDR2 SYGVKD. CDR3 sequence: CAISESRGENGYTF. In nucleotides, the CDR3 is TGTGCCATCAGTGAGAGCAGGGGGGAAAATGGCTACACCTTC.

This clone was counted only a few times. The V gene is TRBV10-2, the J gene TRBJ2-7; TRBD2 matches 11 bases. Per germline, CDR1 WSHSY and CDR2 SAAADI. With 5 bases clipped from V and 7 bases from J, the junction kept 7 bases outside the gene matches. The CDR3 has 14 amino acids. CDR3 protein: CASSIAGGRREQYF. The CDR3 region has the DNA TGCGCCAGCAGTATAGCGGGGGGGCGTCGGGAGCAGTACTTC.

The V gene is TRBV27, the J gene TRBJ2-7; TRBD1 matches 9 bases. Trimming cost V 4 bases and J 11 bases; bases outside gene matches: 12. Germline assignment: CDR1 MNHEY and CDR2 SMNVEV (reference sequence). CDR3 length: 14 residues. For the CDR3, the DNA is TGTGCCAGCAGTTCGGGACAGGGCTACCGGTTGGAGTACTTC. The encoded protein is CASSSGQGYRLEYF.

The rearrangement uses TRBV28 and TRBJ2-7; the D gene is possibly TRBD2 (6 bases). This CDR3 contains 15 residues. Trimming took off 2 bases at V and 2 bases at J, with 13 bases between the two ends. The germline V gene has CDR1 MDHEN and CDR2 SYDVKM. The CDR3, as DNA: TGTGCCAGCAGTTTACCCGGGACTTCCACCTACGAGCAGTACTTC. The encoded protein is CASSLPGTSTYEQYF.

In nucleotides, the CDR3 is TGTGCCAGCAGCCCAAGGGGACAAGGAGTAGAGACCCAGTACTTC. It is translated as CASSPRGQGVETQYF. V and J are TRBV9 and TRBJ2-5; possibly TRBD1 for D (6 bases). V lost 4 bases, J lost 4 bases, and 17 bases lay in between. The CDR3 is made up of 15 amino acids. The V gene's germline CDR1 is SGDLS and CDR2 YYNGEE.

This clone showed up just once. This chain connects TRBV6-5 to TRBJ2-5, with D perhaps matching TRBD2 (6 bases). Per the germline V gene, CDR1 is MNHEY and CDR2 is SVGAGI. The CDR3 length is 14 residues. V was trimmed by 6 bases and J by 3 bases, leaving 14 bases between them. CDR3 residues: CASSVMEGEETQYF. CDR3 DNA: TGTGCCAGCAGCGTCATGGAGGGAGAAGAGACCCAGTACTTC.

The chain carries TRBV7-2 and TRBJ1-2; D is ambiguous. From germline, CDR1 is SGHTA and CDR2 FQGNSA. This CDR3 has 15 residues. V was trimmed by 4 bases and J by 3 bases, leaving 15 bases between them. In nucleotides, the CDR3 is TGTGCCAGCAGCTCCGGTGCCAGGCGTCACTATGGCTACACCTTC. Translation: CASSSGARRHYGYTF.

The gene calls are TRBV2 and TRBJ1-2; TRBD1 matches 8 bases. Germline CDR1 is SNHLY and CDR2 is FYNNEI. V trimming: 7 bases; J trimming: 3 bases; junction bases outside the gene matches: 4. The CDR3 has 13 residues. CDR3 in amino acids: CASTPGQDYGYTF. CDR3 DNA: TGTGCCAGCACCCCGGGACAGGACTATGGCTACACCTTC.

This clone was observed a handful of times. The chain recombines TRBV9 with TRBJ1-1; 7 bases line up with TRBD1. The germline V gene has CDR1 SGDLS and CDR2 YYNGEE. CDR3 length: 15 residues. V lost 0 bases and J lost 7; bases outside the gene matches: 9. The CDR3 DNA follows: TGTGCCAGCAGCGTAGAGGGGGCGGGGACAGATGAAGCTTTCTTT. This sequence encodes CASSVEGAGTDEAFF.

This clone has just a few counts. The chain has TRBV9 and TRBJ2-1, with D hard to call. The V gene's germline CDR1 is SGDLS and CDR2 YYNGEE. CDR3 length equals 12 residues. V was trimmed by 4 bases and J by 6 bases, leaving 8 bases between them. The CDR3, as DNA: TGTGCCAGCAGCTTGATAGCCAATGAGCAGTTCTTC. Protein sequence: CASSLIANEQFF.

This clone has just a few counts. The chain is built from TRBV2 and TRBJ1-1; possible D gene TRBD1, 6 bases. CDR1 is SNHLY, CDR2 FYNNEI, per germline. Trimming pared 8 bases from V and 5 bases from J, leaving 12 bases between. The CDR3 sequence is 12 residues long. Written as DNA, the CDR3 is TGTGCCAGCGGGACATTCCTGACTGAAGCTTTCTTT. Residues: CASGTFLTEAFF.

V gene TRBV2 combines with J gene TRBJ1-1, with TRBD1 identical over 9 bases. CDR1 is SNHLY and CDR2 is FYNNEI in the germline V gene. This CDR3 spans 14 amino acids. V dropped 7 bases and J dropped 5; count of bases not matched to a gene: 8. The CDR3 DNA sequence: TGTGCCAGCACTATGACAGGGGGATGGACTGAAGCTTTCTTT. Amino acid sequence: CASTMTGGWTEAFF.

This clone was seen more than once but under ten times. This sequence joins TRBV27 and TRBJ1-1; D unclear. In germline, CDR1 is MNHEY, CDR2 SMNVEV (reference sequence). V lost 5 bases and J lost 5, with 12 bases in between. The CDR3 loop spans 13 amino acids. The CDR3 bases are TGTGCCAGCAGTCCACAGACAAGGACTGAAGCTTTCTTT. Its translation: CASSPQTRTEAFF.

Written as DNA, the CDR3 is TGTGCCTGGAGTGTAACTGGTCCCTATAATAATTCACCCCTCCACTTT. Translation: CAWSVTGPYNNSPLHF. The chain combines TRBV30 with TRBJ1-6; no definite D call. CDR1 and CDR2 (germline): GTSNPN, SVGIG (reference sequence). The CDR3 has 16 amino acids. The germline V and J ends were trimmed by 0 bases and 5 bases, with 14 bases remaining between them.

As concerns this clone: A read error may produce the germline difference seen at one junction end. This CDR3 reads CASSEGHRDTEAFF. CDR3 DNA sequence: TGTGCCAGCAGTGAGGGGCATCGGGACACCGAAGCTTTCTTT. The gene calls are TRBV6-1 and TRBJ1-1; TRBD1 might be the D (6 bases). This CDR3 has 14 residues. Germline V lookup: CDR1 MNHNS, CDR2 SASEGT.

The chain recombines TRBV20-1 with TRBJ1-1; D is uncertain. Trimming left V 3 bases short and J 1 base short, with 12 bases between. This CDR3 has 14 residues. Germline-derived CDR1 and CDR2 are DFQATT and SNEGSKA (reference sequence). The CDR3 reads CSASSPGRNTEAFF. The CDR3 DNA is TGCAGTGCTAGTTCCCCGGGGAGGAACACTGAAGCTTTCTTT.